This TCR beta chain was sequenced for a study of blood T cell repertoires in COVID-19. Turning to the study itself: In each case, the material was cDNA or gDNA derived from T cells, B-cell-depleted T cells, or PBMCs.

The CDR3 is made up of 16 amino acids. The V gene's germline CDR1 is SGHTA and CDR2 FQGTGA. V was shortened by 0 bases and J by 0 bases, with 10 bases between the two germline ends. The assay was immunoSEQ multiplex PCR, and TCRdb's table has in-frame clones only and misses some. Altogether approximately 230,000 clones are present, 85% to 90% being singletons, with the ten largest covering over 4%. Participant-reported clinical history was the basis for cohort assignment. Donors of Cohort 3 who recovered were those that had two negative PCRs, clearance, or symptom resolution. The sequenced sample consisted of PBMCs or T cells enriched from blood (not recorded which). The source is a woman in her 30s who had recovered from COVID-19. The rearrangement links TRBV7-3 to TRBJ2-3; TRBD1 might be the D (6 bases). CDR3 sequence (DNA): TGTGCCAGCAGCTTAACGGGGGCCTATAGCACAGATACGCAGTATTTT. Translating it yields CASSLTGAYSTDTQYF.